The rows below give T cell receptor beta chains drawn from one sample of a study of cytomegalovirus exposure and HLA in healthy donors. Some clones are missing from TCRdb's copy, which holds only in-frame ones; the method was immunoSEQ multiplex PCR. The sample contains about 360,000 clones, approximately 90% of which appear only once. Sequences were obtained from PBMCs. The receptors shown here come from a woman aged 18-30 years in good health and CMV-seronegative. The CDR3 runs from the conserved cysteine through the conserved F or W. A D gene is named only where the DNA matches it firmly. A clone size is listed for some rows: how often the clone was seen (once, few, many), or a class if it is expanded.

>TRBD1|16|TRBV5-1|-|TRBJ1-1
TGCGCCAGCAGCGCCACAAACAACAGGGGGCAAGGTGAAGCTTTCTTT
CASSATNNRGQGEAFF
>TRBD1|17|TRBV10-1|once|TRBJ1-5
TGCGCCAGCAGTGAGTCCGTATGGGTCCAGGGGGACCAGCCCCAGCATTTT
CASSESVWVQGDQPQHF
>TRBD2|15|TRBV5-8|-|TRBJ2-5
TGTGCCAGCAGCTCTAGCGGGGGGGCTCAAGAGACCCAGTACTTC
CASSSSGGAQETQYF
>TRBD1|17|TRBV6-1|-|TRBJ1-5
TGTGCCAGCAGTGAAAGGAACAGGGGGCTTATGGCTCAGCCCCAGCATTTT
CASSERNRGLMAQPQHF
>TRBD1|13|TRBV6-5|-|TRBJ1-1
TGTGCCAGCAGTATCGGACAGGGGACTGAAGCTTTCTTT
CASSIGQGTEAFF
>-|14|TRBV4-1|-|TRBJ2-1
TGCGCCAGCAGCCAAACACGCGGGTGGGATGAGCAGTTCTTC
CASSQTRGWDEQFF
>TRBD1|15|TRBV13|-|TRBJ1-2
TGTGCCAGCAGCTCCGTGACAGGGATGGGCTATGGCTACACCTTC
CASSSVTGMGYGYTF
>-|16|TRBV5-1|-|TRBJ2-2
TGCGCCAGCCGGAGGGGAACTAGCCAGAACACCGGGGAGCTGTTTTTT
CASRRGTSQNTGELFF
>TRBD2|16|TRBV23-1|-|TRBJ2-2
TGCGCCAGCAGTCAACCGGCTAGCGGGAGGTGTGGGGAGCTGTTTTTT
CASSQPASGRCGELFF
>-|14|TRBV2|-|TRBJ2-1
TGTGCCAGCAGTCCGGGACTTGAGGTCGATGAGCAGTTCTTC
CASSPGLEVDEQFF
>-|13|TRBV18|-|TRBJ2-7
TGTGCCAGCTCACCGAGCCCAACCTACGAGCAGTACTTC
CASSPSPTYEQYF
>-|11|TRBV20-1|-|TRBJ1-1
TGCAGTGCTAGGTTACCGATCGGGGCTTTCTTT
CSARLPIGAFF
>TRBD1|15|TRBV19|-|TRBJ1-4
TGTGCCAGTAGTCCGCCGGGACAGGCGAAAGAAAAACTGTTTTTT
CASSPPGQAKEKLFF
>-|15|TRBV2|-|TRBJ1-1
TGTGCCAGCAGTGGGGTGGGGAGTCGGTATGCTGAAGCTTTCTTT
CASSGVGSRYAEAFF
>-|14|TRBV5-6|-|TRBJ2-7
TGTGCCAGCAGCTTGGGAGGGAGCTCCTACGAGCAGTACTTC
CASSLGGSSYEQYF
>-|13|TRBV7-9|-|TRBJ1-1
TGTGCCAGCAGTGGGGGAGGGGGCACTGAAGCTTTCTTT
CASSGGGGTEAFF
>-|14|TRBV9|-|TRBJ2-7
TGTGCCAGCAGCGTAGGTCCCGGGAACTACGAGCAGTACTTC
CASSVGPGNYEQYF
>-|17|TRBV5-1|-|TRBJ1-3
TGCGCCAGCAGCGGCGGGAGAATAGGGGGCTCTGGAAACACCATATATTTT
CASSGGRIGGSGNTIYF
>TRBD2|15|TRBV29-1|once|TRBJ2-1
TGCAGCGTTGAGACGGGACTAGCGAATTACAATGAGCAGTTCTTC
CSVETGLANYNEQFF
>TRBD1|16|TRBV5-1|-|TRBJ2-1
TGCGCCAGCAGCCACGGGGACAGGGGGCGCGGGAATGAGCAGTTCTTC
CASSHGDRGRGNEQFF
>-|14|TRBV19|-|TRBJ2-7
TGTGCCACTTCACAGGCGGCCATCCCCTACGAGCAGTACTTC
CATSQAAIPYEQYF
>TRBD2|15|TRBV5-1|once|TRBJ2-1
TGCGCCAGCAGCTTGGCCACTAGCGGGGGGACTGAGCAGTTCTTC
CASSLATSGGTEQFF
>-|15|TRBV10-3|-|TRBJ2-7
TGTGCCATCAAAGGAGAGTCCTTAAGCTCCTACGAGCAGTACTTC
CAIKGESLSSYEQYF
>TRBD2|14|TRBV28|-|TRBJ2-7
TGTGCCAGCAGCCACGGGGGGTCAAAGGGCGAGCAGTACTTC
CASSHGGSKGEQYF
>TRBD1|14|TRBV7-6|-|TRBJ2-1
TGTGCCAGCAGCCGGACAGGGGGCTTTAGTGAGCAGTTCTTC
CASSRTGGFSEQFF
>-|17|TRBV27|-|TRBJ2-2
TGTGCCAGCAGCCCTAACGCCGGGACTCAGAACACCGGGGAGCTGTTTTTT
CASSPNAGTQNTGELFF